This T cell receptor beta chain was documented in a study of blood T cells in healthy people across ages. Study-wide results and limits: There was no known CMV status for donors, so expanded clonotype changes were possibly confounded. Diversity estimates drawn from one million T cells were deemed underestimates.

Combining a sample-barcoded 5' primer with a J-beta primer mix, a second PCR ran for roughly 7 to 11 cycles. From the 5' RACE reads, TCRdb called clonotypes with MiXCR, one entry per CDR3 protein. There are fewer than 1 million distinct CDR3 sequences in the sample; approximately 48% occur only once, and around 21% lies in the top ten. Concerning this clonotype itself: Its antigen is not known. A much bigger clone sits one base away, suggesting this may be a read error.

This clonotype was sampled from a man in his sixties in good health. What was sequenced was blood.

The CDR3 DNA reads as TGCAGCGGCCCGGGACAGGGTAGCAATGAGCAGTTCTTC. Its translation is CSGPGQGSNEQFF. The rearrangement uses TRBV29-1 and TRBJ2-1, with 9 bases aligning to TRBD1. Trimming removed 7 bases from V and 6 bases from J; junction bases left unmatched: 7. In germline, CDR1 is SQVTM, CDR2 ANQGSEA. The CDR3 extends over 13 amino acids.